This T cell receptor (beta chain) was recorded in a study of PD-1 blockade in classical Hodgkin lymphoma. Whole-study findings and limits: Those achieving complete response showed baseline diversity like newly diagnosed patients. Before treatment, TCR diversity in newly diagnosed patients was reportedly lower than in healthy donors. Undefined causes, possibly disease activity or prior therapy, underlie the repertoire differences. CD4+ TCR diversity, unlike CD8+, rose significantly by C4D1.

Patients all relapsed after autologous stem cell transplantation, and there was variation in brentuximab vedotin exposure. This clone was recorded a few times. Its antigen is undetermined. Measured with immunoSEQ multiplex PCR; TCRdb has only the in-frame clones, and not every one. The sample lists 46,000 or so clones, around 82% occurring once. The sequence was collected from a human donor with classical Hodgkin lymphoma. The sample in question was peripheral blood mononuclear cells (PBMCs), obtained before the second cycle of nivolumab.

In nucleotides, the CDR3 is TGTGCCAGCACCCTCGTCGGGACAGGGGCCTACGAGCAGTACTTC. Translated, it gives CASTLVGTGAYEQYF. V and J are TRBV7-2 and TRBJ2-7, with 10 positions matching TRBD1. V dropped 7 bases and J dropped 2; count of bases not matched to a gene: 8. This CDR3 has 15 residues. Germline CDR1 and CDR2: SGHTA and FQGNSA.